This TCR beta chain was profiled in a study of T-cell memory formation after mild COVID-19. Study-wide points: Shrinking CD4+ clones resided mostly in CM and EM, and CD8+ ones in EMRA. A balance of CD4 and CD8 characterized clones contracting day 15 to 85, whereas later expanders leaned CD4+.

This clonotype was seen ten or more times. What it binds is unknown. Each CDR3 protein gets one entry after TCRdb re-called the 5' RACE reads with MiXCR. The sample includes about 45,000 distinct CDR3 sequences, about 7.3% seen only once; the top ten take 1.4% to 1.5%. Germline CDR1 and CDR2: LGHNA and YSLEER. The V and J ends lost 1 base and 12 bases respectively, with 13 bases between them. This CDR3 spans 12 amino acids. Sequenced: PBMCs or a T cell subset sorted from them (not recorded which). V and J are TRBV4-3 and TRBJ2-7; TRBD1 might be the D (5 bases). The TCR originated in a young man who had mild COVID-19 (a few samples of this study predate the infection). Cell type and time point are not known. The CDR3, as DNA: TGCGCCAGCAGCCAAGCGTCAGGGTTTTCGTACGTC. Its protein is CASSQASGFSYV.